This T cell receptor (beta chain) comes out of a study of persistence of HIV-infected CD4 T cells (dated by TCRdb to 2020 to 2021). In terms of the full investigation: CMV- and HIV-1 Gag-responding CD4+ T cells were isolated from ART-treated individuals so that antigen-driven clonal expansion of HIV-1-infected cells could be examined. Participants had been on suppressive ART for a median of around eight years. Peripheral blood samples of up to about 180 mL were obtained at multiple time points, with the exception of two participants, for whom leukapheresis was performed at a single time point. The clonality of all cells in each sorted population was assessed by TCRbeta sequencing, whereas the clonality of infected cells was assessed by proviral sequencing. Cross-participant TCR cluster analysis included under ten participants for CMV and over five participants for Gag.

This clone was recorded once. Its antigen target is currently unknown. One base away there is no much larger clone; base qualities are not given. What the work shows at the level of the full study, not this receptor alone: A correlation was observed between TCR oligoclonality and proviral oligoclonality within the same sorted populations. Antigen-responding cells were enriched for expanded CDR3beta sequences that were degenerate, which suggests that CD4+ responses to CMV and Gag underwent convergent selection. Only a small number of individuals took part in the study, and only a limited range of antigens was tested. TCRbeta richness in CMV- and Gag-responding cells was significantly lower than in anti-CD3/anti-CD28-responding cells; CMV-responding cells had higher oligoclonality than CD3/CD28-stimulated and Gag-responding cells. Bulk TCR analyses could not be limited to the rare CMV-responding cells that actually contained HIV-1 proviruses.

The immunoSEQ hsTCRB assay version 4 in survey mode was used to sequence TCRbeta repertoires from genomic DNA. For TCRbeta sequencing, genomic DNA was diluted to around 10 ng/uL, with up to roughly 1 ug used per sample. The authors' analysis ran thus. ImmunoSeq Analyzer 3.0 was used for analysis of TCRbeta data, and diversity was computed on productive nucleotide rearrangements. Using the Immunarch R package, lower-bound TCR diversity was estimated with the improved Chao index and clonality was estimated with the Gini coefficient. When different nucleotide rearrangements encoded the same CDR3beta amino acid sequence, each rearrangement was treated as a distinct clonotype. TCRbeta sequences significantly enriched in antigen-responding cells relative to anti-CD3/anti-CD28-activated cells were identified by differential abundance analysis. GLIPH2 clustered TCRs by predicted peptide-MHC specificity, both within individual participants and across merged participant data sets. The source is immuneACCESS, and TCRdb retained only in-frame sequences with V and J called. Part of the clones is not carried over; for the studies checked, unresolved V genes explain less than half of this, and the remainder is unexplained. V and J calls and clone size are those listed in that table; D and trimming were worked out from the DNA. The sample table contains approximately 35,000 clones; only one count was recorded for around 86% of them. The ten largest account for around 0.97% of the sample.

The meaning of the sample's treatment or condition label: suppressive antiretroviral therapy. A pool of overlapping HIV-1 Gag 15-mer peptides, at 0.8 to 1 ug per peptide per mL, was used to stimulate the cells. Memory CD4+ T cells that did not respond, being CD40L-negative, CD69-negative and CD45RO-high, were sorted as memory populations depleted of antigen-responding cells. HIV-1-infected adults in whom suppressive ART had been started during chronic infection were enrolled as participants. Plasma HIV-1 RNA had been undetectable (below 50 copies/mL) in participants for at least 4 years. To be included, a participant needed positive CMV serology and a CD4+ T cell count above 400 cells/uL. Before stimulation, PBMCs were isolated using density centrifugation and then depleted of CD8+ T cells. CD8-depleted PBMCs were stimulated for more than 15 hours with anti-CD28/CD49d costimulation, CD40-blocking antibody and enfuvirtide to prevent new infections. Sorting was done on either a Beckman Coulter MoFlo Legacy or an XDP sorter, and propidium iodide was used to exclude dead cells. The QIAamp DNA Mini Kit was used for genomic DNA extraction from samples above one million cells, and the Quick-DNA Microprep Kit was used otherwise.

Deletion took 1 base off V and 4 bases off J, with a span of 8 bases between the germline ends. The CDR3 runs 13 amino acids, cysteine and phenylalanine included. Just CDR3 DNA is preserved here, 39 bases in frame from base 1. The germline V gene (reference sequence) provides CDR1 LNHDA and CDR2 SQIVND. This specimen was cultured CD4+ T cells from PBMCs, taken from a patient who received antiretroviral therapy. The cell subset or site tag for this specimen amounts to: CD40L-CD69- CD45RO-high memory CD4 T cells not responding to Gag peptides. The TCR was taken from an adult with HIV. The donor label of this sample is uncertain. The sequence joins TRBV19 to TRBJ2-7; the D call could be TRBD1 or TRBD2, with each sharing 5 bases. This receptor carries the CDR3 CASSIGGNYEQYF. The DNA sequence is as follows: TGTGCCAGTAGTATAGGGGGGAATTACGAGCAGTACTTC. Here the CDR3 is joined to the reference TRBV19 and TRBJ2-7 genes, and the full variable domain is: DGGITQSPKYLFRKEGQNVTLSCEQNLNHDAMYWYRQDPGQGLRLIYYSQIVNDFQKGDIAEGYSVSREKKESFPLTVTSAQKNPTAFYLCASSIGGNYEQYFGPGTRLTVT.